A single T cell receptor beta chain is shown here with its context. This entry comes from a study of blood T cell repertoires in COVID-19. Study as a whole: Whether acute or convalescent, the COVID-19 samples came from the United States, Italy and Spain. Sample material is recorded as cDNA or gDNA derived from T cells, B-cell-depleted T cells, or PBMCs.

V lost 6 bases to trimming and J lost 2 bases, with 12 bases between them. CDR1 and CDR2 (germline): MNHEY, SMNVEV (reference sequence). The CDR3 loop spans 14 amino acids. Clones were read by immunoSEQ multiplex PCR, and TCRdb kept only the in-frame ones, dropping some. The profile shows under 95,000 clones, approximately 88% of them singletons. The rearrangement links TRBV27 to TRBJ2-3; the D is unclear. The material sequenced was peripheral blood. The receptor was derived from a woman aged 45-59 years with acute or convalescent COVID-19. CDR3 coding DNA: TGTGCCAGCAGACGGCTAGGCCCCACAGATACGCAGTATTTT. It specifies CASRRLGPTDTQYF.